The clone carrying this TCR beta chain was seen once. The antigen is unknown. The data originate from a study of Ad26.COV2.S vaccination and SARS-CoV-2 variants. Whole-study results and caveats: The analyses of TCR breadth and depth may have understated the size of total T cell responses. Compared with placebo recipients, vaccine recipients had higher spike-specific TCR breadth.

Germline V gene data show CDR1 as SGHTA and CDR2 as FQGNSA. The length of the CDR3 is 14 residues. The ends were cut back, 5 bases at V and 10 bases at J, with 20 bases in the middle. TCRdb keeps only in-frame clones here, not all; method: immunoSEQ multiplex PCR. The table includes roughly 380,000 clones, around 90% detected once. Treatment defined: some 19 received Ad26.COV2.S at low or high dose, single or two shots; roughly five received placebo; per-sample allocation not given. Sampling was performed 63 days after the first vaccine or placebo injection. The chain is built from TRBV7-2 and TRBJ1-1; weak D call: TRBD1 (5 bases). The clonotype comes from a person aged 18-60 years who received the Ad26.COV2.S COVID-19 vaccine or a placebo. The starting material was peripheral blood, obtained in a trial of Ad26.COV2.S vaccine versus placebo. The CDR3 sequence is CASSLKGTYGVAFF. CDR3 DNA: TGTGCCAGCAGCCTAAAAGGGACCTACGGTGTAGCTTTCTTT.